Listed below are T cell receptor beta chains from one sample, sequenced in a study of human T cells and chemical hapten exposure. TCRdb re-called the RACE reads with MiXCR, one entry per CDR3 protein. The sample contains a few hundred thousand distinct CDR3 sequences, 4.5% to 7% of which appear only once. Sequencing was performed on whole blood, taken in connection with sensitization to the hapten diphenylcyclopropenone (DPC). The receptors come from a woman aged 18-29 years with alopecia areata. Some clones in this sample may be carry-over from other donors' samples. CDR3s include the opening cysteine and the closing phenylalanine or tryptophan. A D gene is named only where the DNA matches it firmly. Clone size is not always given. Where it is, it says once, few, many or a class for expanded clones.

J gene	V gene	D gene	clone size	CDR3 DNA	CDR3 protein
TRBJ1-3	TRBV18	TRBD1	NA	TGTGCCAGCTCACCGGTGGACAGGGGCTCTGGAAACACCATATATTTT	CASSPVDRGSGNTIYF
TRBJ1-1	TRBV5-1	TRBD1	many	TGCGCCAGCAGCCCGAGGGCTTCTACAGGGGGATTGCGGGCTTTCTTT	CASSPRASTGGLRAFF
TRBJ1-1	TRBV4-2	NA	NA	TGTGCCAGCAGCCACCCGGGGACGGTTGAAGCTTTCTTT	CASSHPGTVEAFF
TRBJ1-2	TRBV6-6	NA	many	TGTGCCAGCAGTTACTCGATAGATCCCAGTGGCGTTGACACCTTC	CASSYSIDPSGVDTF
TRBJ1-6	TRBV5-4	NA	many	TGTGCCAGCAGGCCAGAGAGCTCCTATAATTCACCCCTCCACTTT	CASRPESSYNSPLHF
TRBJ1-6	TRBV5-4	TRBD1	few	TGTGCCAGCAGCTTGGGCCAGGGGGCTAGTTCACCCCTCCACTTT	CASSLGQGASSPLHF
TRBJ1-1	TRBV29-1	NA	few	TGCAGCGTTGATCGAGGAGGGGGGAACACTGAAGCTTTCTTT	CSVDRGGGNTEAFF
TRBJ2-3	TRBV6-6	NA	few	TGTGCCAGCAGTTACTCTCGAGGGGCAGATACGCAGTATTTT	CASSYSRGADTQYF
TRBJ2-7	TRBV20-1	NA	few	TGCAGTGCCCCCCCCCCGACAGTCCCCTACGAGCAGTACTTC	CSAPPPTVPYEQYF
TRBJ1-1	TRBV4-3	NA	few	TGCGTCATGAAACCCTCGGACACTTCGAACACTGAAGCTTTCTTT	CVMKPSDTSNTEAFF
TRBJ2-7	TRBV25-1	NA	few	TGTGCCAGCAGTGCGAAACGGTCCTACGAGCAGTACTTC	CASSAKRSYEQYF
TRBJ2-7	TRBV7-9	NA	NA	TGTGCCAGCAGCCAGAGGGGCTCTTCTGACGAGCAGTACTTC	CASSQRGSSDEQYF
TRBJ2-7	TRBV7-2	NA	few	TGTGCCAGCAGCCCCCGTCCTAGCGCCTACGAGCAGTACTTC	CASSPRPSAYEQYF
TRBJ2-7	TRBV5-5	NA	few	TGTGCCAGCAGCTTGGCCGGCCTCCCCATCCAAGACGAGCAGTACTTC	CASSLAGLPIQDEQYF
TRBJ1-1	TRBV11-2	NA	NA	TGTGCCAGCAGCTTCGCGGCAGGGCTGGGTACTGAAGCTTTCTTT	CASSFAAGLGTEAFF
TRBJ2-3	TRBV20-1	TRBD2	many	TGCAGTGCTCGACTAGCGGGGCTCACAGATACGCAGTATTTT	CSARLAGLTDTQYF
TRBJ1-5	TRBV7-2	NA	few	TGTGCCAGCAGCTTAGTAGGACACAATCAGCCCCAGCATTTT	CASSLVGHNQPQHF
TRBJ1-2	TRBV6-5	TRBD1	NA	TGTGCCAGCAGCTCGACAGGGCACTATGGCTACACCTTC	CASSSTGHYGYTF
TRBJ1-5	TRBV5-1	NA	many	TGCGCCAGCAGCCCAGCGGGGGACAATCAGCCCCAGCATTTT	CASSPAGDNQPQHF
TRBJ2-7	TRBV29-1	NA	NA	TGCAGCGTTGAAGATCAGCAACGGGGAAGCCGGGGTTGGTTTCTTTACGAGCAGTACTTC	CSVEDQQRGSRGWFLYEQYF
TRBJ2-1	TRBV12-3/TRBV12-4	TRBD1	NA	TGTGCCAGCAGCGCAGGACAGGGATTACAGCAGTTCTTC	CASSAGQGLQQFF
TRBJ2-5	TRBV5-1	TRBD1	NA	TGCGCCAGCAGCTTTTACGACAGGGGTATGGAGACCCAGTACTTC	CASSFYDRGMETQYF
TRBJ2-1	TRBV20-1	NA	many	TGCAGTGCTAGTACAGGGCACACGTCCTACAATGAGCAGTTCTTC	CSASTGHTSYNEQFF
TRBJ1-6	TRBV7-2	NA	NA	TGTGCCAGCAGCTCCCGGACAAGCTTGAATTCACCCCTCCACTTT	CASSSRTSLNSPLHF
TRBJ2-3	TRBV5-1	TRBD2	few	TGCGCCAGCAGCTTTTCTGGGACTAGCGGAAAATTCACAGATACGCAGTATTTT	CASSFSGTSGKFTDTQYF
TRBJ1-3	TRBV4-3	TRBD1	NA	TGCGCCAGCAGCCCCGGGACAGCTTCTGGAAACACCATATATTTT	CASSPGTASGNTIYF
TRBJ1-3	TRBV9	NA	NA	TGTGCCAGCAGCGTAGGACAGAACTCTGGAAACACCATATATTTT	CASSVGQNSGNTIYF
TRBJ1-1	TRBV6-6	NA	many	TGTGCCAGCAGTTACCAAAAGGGGGGAGCTTTCTTT	CASSYQKGGAFF
TRBJ1-2	TRBV20-1	TRBD1	few	TGCAGTGCTCGCTCAATTAAGACAGGGGGTTATGGCTACACCTTC	CSARSIKTGGYGYTF
TRBJ1-1	TRBV5-4	NA	NA	TGTGCCAGCAGCTTGGTTCAGGGAAACATTGAAGCTTTCTTT	CASSLVQGNIEAFF
TRBJ2-7	TRBV7-2	TRBD2	many	TGTGCCAGCAGCTCAATAGCGGGTTCAGGCTACGAGCAGTACTTC	CASSSIAGSGYEQYF
TRBJ1-2	TRBV5-1	NA	few	TGCGCCAGCAGCTTGTCAGGGGATAGCGGCTACACCTTC	CASSLSGDSGYTF
TRBJ1-3	TRBV7-2	TRBD1	NA	TGTGCCAGCAGCGCGGCACAGGGGCGCGGAAACACCATATATTTT	CASSAAQGRGNTIYF
TRBJ2-2	TRBV5-1	NA	NA	TGCGCCAGCAGCTTAGAGACAGCCGGGGAGCTGTTTTTT	CASSLETAGELFF
TRBJ2-6	TRBV5-4	NA	many	TGTGCCAGCAGCTTGGTCGGACACTCTGGGGCCAACGTCCTGACTTTC	CASSLVGHSGANVLTF
TRBJ2-1	TRBV28	NA	few	TGTGCCAGCAGTTTAAGTTTACGGGGCCTTGAGCAGTTCTTC	CASSLSLRGLEQFF
TRBJ2-3	TRBV4-3	TRBD2	once	TGCGCCAGCAGCTCCGGGCTAGCGGGGGGTCTCAGCACAGATACGCAGTATTTT	CASSSGLAGGLSTDTQYF
TRBJ2-3	TRBV10-3	TRBD1	NA	TGTGCCGTTCAAGGACAGGCGACTAGCACAGATACGCAGTATTTT	CAVQGQATSTDTQYF
TRBJ2-3	TRBV3-1	NA	few	TGTGCCAGCAGCCAACCCGCTCGCGGTGCTAGCACAGATACGCAGTATTTT	CASSQPARGASTDTQYF